One and the same sample provided the 24 T cell receptor beta chains below, sequenced in a study of blood T cells in healthy people across ages. With a J-beta primer mix and a sample-barcoded 5' primer, a second PCR ran roughly 6 to 11 cycles. TCRdb used MiXCR to reprocess the 5' RACE reads, holding one entry per CDR3 protein. Of 1.5 million to 2 million distinct CDR3 sequences listed, 34% were seen once; the top ten hold over 9%. The source material was blood. The receptor source for this set is a woman in her thirties in good health.

This rearrangement joins TRBV24-1 to TRBJ2-7, with 7 bases that match TRBD2. J was trimmed by 2 bases and V by 4 bases; bases with no gene match: 4. CDR3 length: 14 residues. Germline V gene sequence: CDR1 KGHDR, CDR2 SFDVKD. The CDR3 region has the DNA TGTGCCACCAGTGACCCCGGACTAGCCTACGAGCAGTACTTC. This gives the protein CATSDPGLAYEQYF.

The V call is TRBV7-8, the J call TRBJ1-2, with TRBD1 matching over 7 bases. Looked up from germline, CDR1 is SGHVS and CDR2 is FQNEAQ. There are 15 residues in the CDR3. J was trimmed by 4 bases and V by 7 bases; bases with no gene match: 12. The CDR3 DNA follows: TGTGCCAGCAAGCTTAGTCGCGCAGGGGGCTATGGCTACACCTTC. Residues: CASKLSRAGGYGYTF.

The chain combines TRBV20-1 with TRBJ2-7; D might be TRBD1 (7 bases). CDR3 size: 15 residues. The V end lost 1 base, the J end lost 3 bases, and 16 bases lay between the germline ends. Looked up from germline, CDR1 is DFQATT and CDR2 is SNEGSKA (reference sequence). This CDR3 reads CSARGQGGLSYEQYF. In DNA, the CDR3 is TGCAGTGCTAGAGGACAGGGAGGTCTGAGCTACGAGCAGTACTTC.

In its sample, this clonotype was seen a few times. CDR3 bases: TGCAGTGCTAGGGGAGGACAGTATGAAAAACTGTTTTTT. This sequence encodes CSARGGQYEKLFF. This chain joins TRBV20-1 and TRBJ1-4; weak D call: TRBD1 (6 bases). The germline gives CDR1 DFQATT, CDR2 SNEGSKA (reference sequence). The V and J ends lost 3 bases and 6 bases respectively, with 11 bases between them. This CDR3 has 13 amino acids.

This clonotype was picked up a small number of times. The chain links TRBV12-3 or TRBV12-4 to TRBJ1-6; 10 nucleotides align to TRBD1. V shed 7 bases, J shed 8 bases, and the junction held 2 bases outside the gene matches. CDR3 length: 13 residues. CDR3 nucleotides: TGTGCCAGCACCGGACAGGGGGATTCACCCCTCCACTTT. Translating gives CASTGQGDSPLHF.

In its sample, this clonotype was seen once. V gene TRBV6-1 combines with J gene TRBJ2-5, with 7 bases aligning to TRBD2. Germline trimming cut 3 bases from V and 5 bases from J; bases unmatched to any gene: 12. There are 16 residues in the CDR3. Germline-derived CDR1 and CDR2 are MNHNS and SASEGT. In DNA, the CDR3 is TGTGCCAGCAGTGAGGGAGCCGGGACTATAAGTGAGACCCAGTACTTC. Its protein product is CASSEGAGTISETQYF.

This clonotype was observed a few times. The chain links TRBV20-1 to TRBJ1-2; 8 bases are shared with TRBD1. This CDR3 contains 14 residues. V was pared by 5 bases and J by 2 bases, with 7 bases of the junction left unmatched. Germline V CDR1 and CDR2: DFQATT, SNEGSKA (reference sequence). DNA for the CDR3: TGCAGTGCTCGGGGGCAGGGGGCAAACTATGGCTACACCTTC. Translation gives CSARGQGANYGYTF.

This clonotype was seen a few times. The chain is built from TRBV3-1 and TRBJ2-3, with 10 bases aligning to TRBD1. The germline CDR1 and CDR2 sequences are LGHDT and YNNKEL (reference sequence). CDR3 length equals 16 residues. Trimming at V came to 2 bases and at J to 4 bases, leaving 6 bases not matched to a gene. CDR3 residues: CASSQLGQGRADTQYF. The CDR3 DNA sequence: TGTGCCAGCAGCCAACTGGGACAGGGGAGAGCAGATACGCAGTATTTT.

This clonotype has just a few counts. This rearrangement joins TRBV3-1 to TRBJ2-5; 10 bases agree with TRBD1. The CDR3 has 16 residues. The junction had 10 bases not matched to a gene; V was cut back by 5 bases and J by 4 bases. From germline, CDR1 is LGHDT and CDR2 YNNKEL (reference sequence). The CDR3 DNA reads as TGTGCCAGCAGCTTTGAGTGGGACAGGGGTTCAGAGACCCAGTACTTC. Protein product: CASSFEWDRGSETQYF.

The chain links TRBV5-1 to TRBJ2-3; D is possibly TRBD2 (5 bases). The CDR3 is 15 amino acids. V was pared by 3 bases and J by 4 bases, with 15 bases between. Germline lookup yields CDR1 SGHRS and CDR2 YFSETQ. Here the CDR3 reads CASSSELGSADTQYF. In DNA, the CDR3 is TGCGCCAGCAGCTCTGAACTAGGATCCGCAGATACGCAGTATTTT.

The chain joins TRBV7-2 to TRBJ1-4; perhaps TRBD1 as D (6 bases). Germline V gene sequence: CDR1 SGHTA, CDR2 FQGNSA. The CDR3 has 13 amino acids. V was trimmed by 7 bases and J by 4 bases, leaving 10 bases between them. The chain's CDR3 is CASNAGDNEKLFF. The CDR3 nucleotides are TGTGCCAGCAACGCAGGGGATAATGAAAAACTGTTTTTT.

The rearrangement uses TRBV24-1 and TRBJ2-5; 9 nucleotides line up with TRBD1. The germline V gene has CDR1 KGHDR and CDR2 SFDVKD. The CDR3 runs to 18 residues. The ends lost 5 bases at V and 3 bases at J; junction bases unmatched: 15. CDR3 residues: CATSGFGKTGGTEETQYF. CDR3 nucleotide sequence: TGTGCCACCAGTGGATTTGGCAAGACAGGGGGTACCGAAGAGACCCAGTACTTC.

V usage is TRBV15 and J usage is TRBJ2-1, with D perhaps matching TRBD2 (5 bases). The V gene's germline CDR1 is LNHNV and CDR2 YYDKDF (reference sequence). The ends were cut back, 0 bases at V and 10 bases at J, with 13 bases in the middle. The CDR3 is 14 amino acids. In DNA, the CDR3 is TGTGCCACCAGCAGAGAGGGAGACAACCGGGAGCAGTTCTTC. Its protein is CATSREGDNREQFF. The variable domain in full, completed from reference TRBV15 and TRBJ2-1, reads DAMVIQNPRYQVTQFGKPVTLSCSQTLNHNVMYWYQQKSSQAPKLLFHYYDKDFNNEADTPDNFQSRRPNTSFCFLDIRSPGLGDTAMYLCATSREGDNREQFFGPGTRLTVL.

This clonotype was found many times. This sequence joins TRBV29-1 and TRBJ2-7; maybe TRBD1 (6 bases). V lost 1 base to trimming and J lost 1 base, with 11 bases between them. CDR1 and CDR2 from the germline V gene are SQVTM and ANQGSEA. The CDR3 loop spans 14 amino acids. The DNA of the CDR3 is TGCAGCGTTGAAGTATGGACAGATTCCTACGAGCAGTACTTC. Protein product: CSVEVWTDSYEQYF.

The V call is TRBV7-9, the J call TRBJ1-1; tentatively, D is TRBD1 (5 bases). CDR1 and CDR2 from the germline V gene are SEHNR and FQNEAQ (reference sequence). V gave up 8 bases and J gave up 1 base, with 11 bases separating them. This CDR3 is 13 amino acids long. CDR3: CASGTQGNTEAFF. CDR3 in DNA: TGTGCCAGCGGTACTCAGGGGAACACTGAAGCTTTCTTT.

This clonotype came up many times. The V gene is TRBV5-4, the J gene TRBJ2-3, with TRBD1 matching 10 bases. CDR3 length: 15 amino acids. V lost 5 bases to trimming and J lost 2 bases; unmatched junction nucleotides: 5. Germline V gene data show CDR1 as SGHNT and CDR2 as YYREEE (reference sequence). The CDR3 is CASRLDRGHTDTQYF. CDR3 DNA: TGTGCCAGCAGACTAGACAGGGGGCACACAGATACGCAGTATTTT.

This clonotype was recorded at least ten times. J is TRBJ2-5 and V is TRBV27; D may be TRBD2 (6 bases). The CDR3 has 13 amino acids. Germline lookup yields CDR1 MNHEY and CDR2 SMNVEV (reference sequence). Trimming left V 10 bases short and J 11 bases short, with 23 bases between. The CDR3 DNA follows: TGTGCCACCGCACACATCAATACGGGAGAGCAGTACTTC. It translates to CATAHINTGEQYF.

This clonotype was counted between two and nine times. V usage is TRBV20-1 and J usage is TRBJ2-7; a weak D match, TRBD1 (5 bases). This CDR3 has 13 amino acids. From germline, CDR1 is DFQATT and CDR2 SNEGSKA (reference sequence). V was pared by 3 bases and J by 1 base, with 10 bases between. In DNA, the CDR3 is TGCAGTGCTAGGGGGCTAGGGTCCTACGAGCAGTACTTC. It translates to CSARGLGSYEQYF.

In this sample, this clonotype turned up a few times. This sequence joins TRBV28 and TRBJ2-7, with D uncertain. The germline gives CDR1 MDHEN, CDR2 SYDVKM. V lost 3 bases to trimming and J lost 7 bases, with 13 bases between them. This CDR3 has 13 residues. The chain's CDR3 is CASSLSLRSEQYF. The CDR3, as DNA: TGTGCCAGCAGTTTGTCTTTGAGGAGTGAGCAGTACTTC.

As regards this clonotype: It may be a read error: a sequence one base away is much more abundant. The chain uses TRBV4-2 and TRBJ2-1, with D tentatively TRBD1 or TRBD2 (6 bases each). Trimming removed 7 bases at V and 9 bases at J, with 16 bases between. The CDR3 sequence is 13 residues long. The germline gives CDR1 LGHNA, CDR2 YNFKEQ. DNA for the CDR3: TGTGCCAGCACCGAAGGGGGGTTCGGTGAGCAGTTCTTC. Its protein is CASTEGGFGEQFF.

The chain employs TRBV10-3 and TRBJ2-2; 8 nucleotides match TRBD1. The germline gives CDR1 ENHRY, CDR2 SYGVKD. The CDR3 length is 14 residues. The J segment lost 8 bases and the V segment lost 10 bases, leaving 12 bases of the junction unmatched. Here the CDR3 DNA reads TGTGCCACCCTTGACGGCAGGGGGCGAGGGGAGCTGTTTTTT. Its translation: CATLDGRGRGELFF.

The chain has TRBV20-1 and TRBJ2-3, with TRBD1 matching 7 bases. The V and J ends lost 6 bases and 6 bases, in that order; junction bases with no gene match: 6. The CDR3 contains 12 residues. Looked up from germline, CDR1 is DFQATT and CDR2 is SNEGSKA (reference sequence). CDR3 sequence reads: CSADRDSDTQYF. CDR3 nucleotides: TGCAGTGCAGACAGGGATTCGGATACGCAGTATTTT.

The chain uses TRBV7-8 and TRBJ2-2; the D is unclear. CDR1 and CDR2 from the germline V gene are SGHVS and FQNEAQ. Trimming took 5 bases from V and 3 from J, leaving 10 bases between them. This CDR3 region has 14 residues. The CDR3, as DNA: TGTGCCAGCAGCCGTCTTAGGGACACCGGGGAGCTGTTTTTT. It is translated as CASSRLRDTGELFF.

This clonotype was counted between two and nine times. The V gene is TRBV5-1, the J gene TRBJ2-3; D unclear. Germline values: CDR1 SGHRS, CDR2 YFSETQ. The CDR3 contains 13 residues. Trimming removed 3 bases from V and 2 bases from J, with 7 bases in between. The CDR3 DNA is TGCGCCAGCAGCTCGGCCTTCACAGATACGCAGTATTTT. This codes for CASSSAFTDTQYF.